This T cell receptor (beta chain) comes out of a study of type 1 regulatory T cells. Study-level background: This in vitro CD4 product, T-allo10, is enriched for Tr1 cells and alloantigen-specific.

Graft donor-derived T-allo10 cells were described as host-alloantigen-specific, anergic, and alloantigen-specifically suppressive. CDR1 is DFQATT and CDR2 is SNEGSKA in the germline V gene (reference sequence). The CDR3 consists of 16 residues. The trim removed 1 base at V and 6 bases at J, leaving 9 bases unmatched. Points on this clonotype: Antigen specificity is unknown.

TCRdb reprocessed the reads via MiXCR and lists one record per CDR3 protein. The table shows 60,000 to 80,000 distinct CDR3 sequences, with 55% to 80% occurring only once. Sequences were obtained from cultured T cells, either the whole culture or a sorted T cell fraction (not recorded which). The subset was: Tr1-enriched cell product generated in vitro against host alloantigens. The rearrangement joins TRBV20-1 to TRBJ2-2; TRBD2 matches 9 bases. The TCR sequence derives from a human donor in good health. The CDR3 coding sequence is TGCAGTGCTAGAGCCGGTAGCGGGAGTAGGGCCGGGGAGCTGTTTTTT. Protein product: CSARAGSGSRAGELFF.